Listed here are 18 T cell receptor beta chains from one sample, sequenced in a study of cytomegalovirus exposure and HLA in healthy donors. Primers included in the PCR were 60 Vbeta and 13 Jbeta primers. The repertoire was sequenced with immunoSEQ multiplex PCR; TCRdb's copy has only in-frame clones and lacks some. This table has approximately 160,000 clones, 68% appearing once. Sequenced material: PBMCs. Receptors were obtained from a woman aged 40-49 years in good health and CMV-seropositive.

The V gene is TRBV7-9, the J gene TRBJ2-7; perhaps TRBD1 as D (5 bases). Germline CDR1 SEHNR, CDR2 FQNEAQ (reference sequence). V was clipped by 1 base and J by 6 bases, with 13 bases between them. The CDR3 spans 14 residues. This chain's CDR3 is CASSLDRTGGEQYF. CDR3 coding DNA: TGTGCCAGCAGCTTAGACAGGACGGGTGGCGAGCAGTACTTC.

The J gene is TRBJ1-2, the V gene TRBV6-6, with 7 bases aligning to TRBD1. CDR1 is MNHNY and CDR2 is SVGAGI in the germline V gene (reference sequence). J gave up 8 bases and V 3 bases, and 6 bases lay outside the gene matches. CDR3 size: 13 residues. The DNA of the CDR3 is TGTGCCAGCAGTTATCGACAGGGACAAGGCTACACCTTC. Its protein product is CASSYRQGQGYTF.

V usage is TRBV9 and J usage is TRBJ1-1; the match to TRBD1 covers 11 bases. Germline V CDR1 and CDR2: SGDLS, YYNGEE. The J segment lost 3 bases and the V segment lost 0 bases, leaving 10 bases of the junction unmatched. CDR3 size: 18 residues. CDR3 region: CASSVVPTDRGLDTEAFF. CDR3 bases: TGTGCCAGCAGCGTAGTCCCTACGGACAGGGGGCTGGACACTGAAGCTTTCTTT.

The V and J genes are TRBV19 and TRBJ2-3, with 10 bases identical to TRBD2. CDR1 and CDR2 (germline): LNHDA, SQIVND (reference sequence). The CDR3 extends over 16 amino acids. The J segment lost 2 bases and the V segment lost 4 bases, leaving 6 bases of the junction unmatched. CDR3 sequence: CASSKGLALATDTQYF. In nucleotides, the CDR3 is TGTGCCAGTAGTAAGGGACTAGCGCTTGCCACAGATACGCAGTATTTT.

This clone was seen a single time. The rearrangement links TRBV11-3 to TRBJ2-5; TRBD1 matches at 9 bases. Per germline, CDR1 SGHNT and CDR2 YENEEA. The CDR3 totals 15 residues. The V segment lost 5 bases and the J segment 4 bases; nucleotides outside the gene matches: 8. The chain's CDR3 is CASSVTGTGPETQYF. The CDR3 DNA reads TGTGCCAGCAGCGTAACCGGGACAGGGCCAGAGACCCAGTACTTC. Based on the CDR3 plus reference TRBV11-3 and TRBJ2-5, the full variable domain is EAGVVQSPRYKIIEKKQPVAFWCNPISGHNTLYWYLQNLGQGPELLIRYENEEAVDDSQLPKDRFSAERLKGVDSTLKIQPAELGDSAVYLCASSVTGTGPETQYFGPGTRLLVL.

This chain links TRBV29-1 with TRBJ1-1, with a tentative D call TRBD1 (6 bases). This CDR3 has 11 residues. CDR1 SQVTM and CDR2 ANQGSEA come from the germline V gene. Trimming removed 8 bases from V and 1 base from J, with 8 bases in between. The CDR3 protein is CSYRENTEAFF. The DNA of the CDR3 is TGCAGCTACAGGGAGAACACTGAAGCTTTCTTT.

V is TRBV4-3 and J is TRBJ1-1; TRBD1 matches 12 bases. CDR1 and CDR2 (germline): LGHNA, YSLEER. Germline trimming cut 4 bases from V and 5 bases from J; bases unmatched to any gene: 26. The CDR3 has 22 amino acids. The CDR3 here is CASSRPQTVDTGQGAPGTEAFF. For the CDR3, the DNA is TGCGCCAGCAGCCGACCCCAGACAGTAGATACGGGACAGGGGGCGCCTGGGACTGAAGCTTTCTTT.

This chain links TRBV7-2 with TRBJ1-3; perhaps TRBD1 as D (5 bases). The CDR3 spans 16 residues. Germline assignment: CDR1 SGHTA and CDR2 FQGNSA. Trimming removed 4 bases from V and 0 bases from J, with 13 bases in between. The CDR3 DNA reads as TGTGCCAGCAGCTCCCTGGGACTCGGCTCTGGAAACACCATATATTTT. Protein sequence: CASSSLGLGSGNTIYF.

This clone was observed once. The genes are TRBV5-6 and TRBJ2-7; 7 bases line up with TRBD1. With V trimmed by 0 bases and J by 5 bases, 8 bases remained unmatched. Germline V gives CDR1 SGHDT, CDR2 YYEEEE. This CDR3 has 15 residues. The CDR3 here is CASSLAYRQGDEQYF. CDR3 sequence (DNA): TGTGCCAGCAGCTTGGCCTATCGTCAGGGGGACGAGCAGTACTTC.

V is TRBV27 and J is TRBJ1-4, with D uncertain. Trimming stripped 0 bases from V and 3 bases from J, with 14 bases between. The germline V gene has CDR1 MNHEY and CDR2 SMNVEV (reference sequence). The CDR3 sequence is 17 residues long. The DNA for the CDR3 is TGTGCCAGCAGTTTATCTCTGCGAAGATCTGCTAATGAAAAACTGTTTTTT. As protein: CASSLSLRRSANEKLFF.

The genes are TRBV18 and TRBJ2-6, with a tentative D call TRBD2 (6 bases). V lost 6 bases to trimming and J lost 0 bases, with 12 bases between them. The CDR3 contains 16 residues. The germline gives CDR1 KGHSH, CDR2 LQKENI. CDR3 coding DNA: TGTGCCAGCTCTTCCTACGGGGGCTCTGGGGCCAACGTCCTGACTTTC. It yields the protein CASSSYGGSGANVLTF.

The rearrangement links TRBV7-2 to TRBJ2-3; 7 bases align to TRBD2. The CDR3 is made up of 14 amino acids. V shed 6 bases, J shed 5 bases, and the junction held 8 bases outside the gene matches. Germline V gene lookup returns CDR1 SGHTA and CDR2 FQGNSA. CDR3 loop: CASSSTSVVDTQYF. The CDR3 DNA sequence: TGTGCCAGCAGTTCTACTAGCGTGGTAGATACGCAGTATTTT.

The CDR3 protein is CASSPGGTEIYEQYF. CDR3 DNA sequence: TGTGCCAGCAGCCCCGGCGGGACGGAGATTTACGAGCAGTACTTC. This rearrangement joins TRBV7-2 to TRBJ2-5; tentatively, D is TRBD2 (6 bases). The DNA end lines up better with TRBJ2-7; the J call may be wrong. Per the germline V gene, CDR1 is SGHTA and CDR2 is FQGNSA. The CDR3 covers 15 residues.

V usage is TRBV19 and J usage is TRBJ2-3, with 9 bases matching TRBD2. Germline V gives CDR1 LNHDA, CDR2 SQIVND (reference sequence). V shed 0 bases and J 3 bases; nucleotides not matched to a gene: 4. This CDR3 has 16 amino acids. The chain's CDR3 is CASSIDLAGWTDTQYF. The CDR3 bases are TGTGCCAGTAGTATAGACCTAGCGGGGTGGACAGATACGCAGTATTTT.

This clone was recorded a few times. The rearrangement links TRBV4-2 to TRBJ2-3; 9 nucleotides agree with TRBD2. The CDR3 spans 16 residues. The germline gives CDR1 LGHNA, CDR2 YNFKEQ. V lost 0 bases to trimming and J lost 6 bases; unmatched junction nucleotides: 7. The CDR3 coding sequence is TGTGCCAGCAGCCAAGAGGGACTAGCTTTGATGGATACGCAGTATTTT. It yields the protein CASSQEGLALMDTQYF.

CDR3 coding DNA: TGTGCCAGCAGCGTGGGACTAGACTACGAGCAGTACTTC. It specifies CASSVGLDYEQYF. J is TRBJ2-7 and V is TRBV9, with 8 positions matching TRBD2. The CDR3 length is 13 residues. The germline gives CDR1 SGDLS, CDR2 YYNGEE. The ends lost 2 bases at V and 3 bases at J; junction bases unmatched: 1.

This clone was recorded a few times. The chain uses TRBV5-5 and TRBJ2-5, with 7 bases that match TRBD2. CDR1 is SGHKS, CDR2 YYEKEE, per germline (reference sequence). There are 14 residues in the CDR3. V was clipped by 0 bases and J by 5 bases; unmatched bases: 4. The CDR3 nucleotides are TGTGCCAGCAGCTTGGGGATTAGCGGGGAGACCCAGTACTTC. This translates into CASSLGISGETQYF.

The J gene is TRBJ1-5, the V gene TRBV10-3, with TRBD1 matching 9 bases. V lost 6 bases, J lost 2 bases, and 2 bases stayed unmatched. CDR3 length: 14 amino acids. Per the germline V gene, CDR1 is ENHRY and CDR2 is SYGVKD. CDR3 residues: CAIRGQGGNQPQHF. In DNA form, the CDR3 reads TGTGCCATCAGGGGACAGGGCGGCAATCAGCCCCAGCATTTT.